Only a few counts were recorded for the clone carrying this T cell receptor (beta chain). Its antigen is still unknown. CDR1 is SGHVS, CDR2 FQNEAQ, per germline. The length of the CDR3 is 12 residues. The germline V and J ends were trimmed by 3 bases and 9 bases, with 8 bases remaining between them. cDNA synthesis used the whole RNA isolate, giving expressed TCRB sequences. Method: immunoSEQ multiplex PCR; TCRdb's copy keeps in-frame clones and lacks some. The sample lists hundreds of thousands of clones; around an eighth were seen once. The sample comes from a study of beta chain features in type 1 diabetes. The study, taken as a whole, reports: TCRB CDR3s were moderately but significantly shorter in Type 1 diabetes patients in all four CD4+ subsets.

One heparinised blood draw averaging approximately 100 mL was given by each donor. Sorting based on CD45RO/CCR7/CD25/CD127/CD95/CD27 separated CD4+ naive, central memory, regulatory and stem cell-like memory cells. The V and J genes are TRBV7-8 and TRBJ2-2; perhaps TRBD2 as D (5 bases). The sequenced sample was naive CD4+ T cells from blood. The TCR was taken from a young man with type 1 diabetes. The CDR3 DNA reads as TGTGCCAGCAGCTTGGAGGCTAGGGAGCTGTTTTTT. Its translation: CASSLEARELFF.